Sequencing of this TCR beta chain was carried out in a study of blood T cell repertoires in COVID-19. Turning to the study itself: Some COVID-19 samples were acute and others convalescent; all came from the United States, Italy and Spain. PBMCs, B-cell-depleted T cells, or T cells provided the cDNA or gDNA that made up the material.

Method: immunoSEQ multiplex PCR; TCRdb's copy keeps in-frame clones and lacks some. The sample has roughly 65,000 clones, about 94% seen once. Sequenced sample: peripheral blood. This sequence was found in a man between 70 and 80 years old with active COVID-19.

The CDR3 loop reads CASSSPGQPETQYF. CDR3 bases: TGCGCCAGCAGCTCGCCGGGACAGCCAGAGACCCAGTACTTC. The rearrangement uses TRBV5-1 and TRBJ2-5; 7 bases agree with TRBD1. The V gene's germline CDR1 is SGHRS and CDR2 YFSETQ. The CDR3 length is 14 residues. Trimming removed 3 bases from V and 4 bases from J; junction bases left unmatched: 6.